This is a list of T cell receptor beta chains from one sample in a study of blood T cell repertoires in COVID-19. Assay used: immunoSEQ multiplex PCR; TCRdb lists only in-frame clones, some missing. The sample shows a few hundred thousand clones, approximately 86% of them seen only once. Sequencing was performed on peripheral blood. These receptors were collected from a young woman with acute or convalescent COVID-19. Both conserved end residues are part of each CDR3. A D gene is named only where the DNA matches it firmly. Clone size is not always given. Where it is, it says once, few, many or a class for expanded clones.

TRBV5-6,NA,14,TRBJ2-1,TRBD2,CASSYTSGSGEQFF,TGTGCCAGCAGCTACACTAGCGGGAGTGGTGAGCAGTTCTTC
TRBV20-1,NA,16,TRBJ2-5,NA,CSASPMAGRGTETQYF,TGCAGTGCTAGTCCCATGGCGGGCAGGGGTACGGAGACCCAGTACTTC
TRBV3-1/TRBV3-2,NA,14,TRBJ2-1,TRBD2,CVSSRSLADNEQFF,TGTGTCAGCAGCCGCTCACTAGCGGACAATGAGCAGTTCTTC
TRBV18,NA,16,TRBJ1-6,TRBD1,CASSSGTGASYSPLHF,TGTGCCAGCTCATCAGGGACAGGGGCCTCCTATTCACCCCTCCACTTT
TRBV7-9,NA,15,TRBJ2-1,TRBD2,CASSLGLAGGDEQFF,TGTGCCAGCAGCTTAGGACTAGCGGGAGGTGATGAGCAGTTCTTC
TRBV2,NA,15,TRBJ1-5,NA,CASSAGGSGNQPQHF,TGTGCCAGCAGTGCGGGGGGATCCGGGAATCAGCCCCAGCATTTT
TRBV14,NA,17,TRBJ1-3,NA,CASSLDLHAFSGNTIYF,TGTGCCAGCAGCCTCGACTTACACGCGTTCTCTGGAAACACCATATATTTT
TRBV24-1,NA,17,TRBJ2-5,TRBD1,CATSDPRTGKYQETQYF,TGTGCCACCAGTGATCCCAGGACAGGGAAATACCAAGAGACCCAGTACTTC
TRBV9,NA,14,TRBJ1-3,NA,CASSVQGSGNTIYF,TGTGCCAGCAGCGTCCAAGGGAGTGGAAACACCATATATTTT
TRBV6-1,few,15,TRBJ2-1,TRBD2,CASSELAGSGNEQFF,TGTGCCAGCAGTGAACTAGCGGGCTCGGGCAATGAGCAGTTCTTC
TRBV2,NA,15,TRBJ2-7,NA,CASSDRLQLSYEQYF,TGTGCCAGCAGTGACAGGCTCCAATTGTCCTACGAGCAGTACTTC
TRBV6-5,NA,14,TRBJ2-5,NA,CASSRSGGRETQYF,TGTGCCAGTTCCCGATCGGGGGGCAGAGAGACCCAGTACTTC
TRBV2,NA,15,TRBJ1-5,TRBD1,CASKGALSLNQPQHF,TGTGCCAGCAAGGGGGCTCTGTCCCTCAATCAGCCCCAGCATTTT
TRBV2,NA,13,TRBJ1-1,NA,CASSDGTGPTAFF,TGTGCCAGCAGTGATGGTACAGGGCCTACAGCTTTCTTT
TRBV6-2/TRBV6-3,NA,14,TRBJ2-2,NA,CASSYSRWPGELFF,TGTGCCAGCAGTTACTCCAGGTGGCCCGGGGAGCTGTTTTTT
TRBV28,NA,15,TRBJ2-2,NA,CASSLAGVRTGELFF,TGTGCCAGCAGTTTAGCAGGGGTTAGGACCGGGGAGCTGTTTTTT
TRBV4-2,NA,14,TRBJ2-3,NA,CASSQDPHTDTQYF,TGTGCCAGCAGCCAAGATCCACACACAGATACGCAGTATTTT
TRBV7-2,NA,16,TRBJ2-7,TRBD2,CASSLGTSGRVREQYF,TGTGCCAGCAGCTTAGGGACTAGCGGGAGAGTCCGCGAGCAGTACTTC
TRBV7-9,NA,15,TRBJ1-3,NA,CASSLGLDSGNTIYF,TGTGCCAGCAGCTTAGGGTTAGATTCTGGAAACACCATATATTTT
TRBV4-3,NA,17,TRBJ2-2,NA,CASSPLRGERQGGELFF,TGCGCCAGCAGCCCCCTCAGGGGGGAGAGACAGGGCGGGGAGCTGTTTTTT
TRBV12-5,NA,14,TRBJ2-7,TRBD2,CATGGTGKYYEQYF,TGTGCTACCGGGGGGACTGGCAAATACTACGAGCAGTACTTC
TRBV28,few,15,TRBJ1-2,NA,CASSFPELYGYGYTF,TGTGCCAGCAGTTTCCCTGAGCTCTACGGGTATGGCTACACCTTC
TRBV7-3,NA,14,TRBJ2-2,NA,CASSLIRGAGELFF,TGTGCCAGCAGCTTAATTCGGGGAGCCGGGGAGCTGTTTTTT
TRBV4-3,NA,15,TRBJ1-1,NA,CASSQGSGYRTEAFF,TGCGCCAGCAGCCAAGGGTCGGGATATCGGACTGAAGCTTTCTTT
TRBV6-4,NA,13,TRBJ2-3,NA,CASSSGSEDTQYF,TGTGCCAGCTCTTCCGGGAGTGAAGATACGCAGTATTTT
TRBV11-3,NA,12,TRBJ2-1,NA,CASSLDPNEQFF,TGTGCCAGCAGCTTAGACCCGAATGAGCAGTTCTTC
TRBV4-3,few,15,TRBJ2-7,TRBD2,CASSQGASGIYEQYF,TGCGCCAGCAGCCAAGGGGCTAGCGGGATATACGAGCAGTACTTC
TRBV5-1,many,14,TRBJ1-5,NA,CASSTGTQDQPQHF,TGCGCCAGCAGCACCGGGACACAGGATCAGCCCCAGCATTTT
TRBV10-3,NA,15,TRBJ2-7,TRBD2,CAIKLGLADIYEQYF,TGTGCCATCAAATTGGGACTAGCGGACATCTACGAGCAGTACTTC
TRBV14,NA,15,TRBJ2-1,TRBD2,CASNPSGSSYNEQFF,TGTGCCAGCAACCCTAGCGGGAGCTCCTACAATGAGCAGTTCTTC
TRBV15,NA,16,TRBJ2-3,NA,CATSRDVPTGSDTQYF,TGTGCCACCAGCAGAGATGTTCCGACGGGGTCAGATACGCAGTATTTT
TRBV2,NA,15,TRBJ1-4,NA,CASTKQGSANEKLFF,TGTGCCAGCACCAAACAGGGTTCGGCTAATGAAAAACTGTTTTTT
TRBV24-1,NA,17,TRBJ2-3,TRBD2,CATSDFPRTSSTDTQYF,TGTGCCACCAGTGATTTTCCTAGGACTAGTAGCACAGATACGCAGTATTTT
TRBV3-1/TRBV3-2,NA,15,TRBJ1-1,TRBD1,CASTKQGQINTEAFF,TGTGCCAGCACTAAGCAGGGACAGATTAACACTGAAGCTTTCTTT
TRBV19,NA,14,TRBJ1-1,NA,CASLGKGMNTEAFF,TGTGCCAGTCTGGGCAAGGGGATGAACACTGAAGCTTTCTTT
TRBV6-6,NA,15,TRBJ2-7,NA,CASRQGTITSYEQYF,TGTGCCAGCAGACAGGGCACAATAACCTCCTACGAGCAGTACTTC
TRBV19,NA,16,TRBJ1-6,NA,CASSTSIVSYNSPLHF,TGTGCCAGTAGTACGTCTATAGTGTCCTATAATTCACCCCTCCACTTT
TRBV13,NA,12,TRBJ1-1,NA,CASSLDGTEAFF,TGTGCCAGCAGCTTAGACGGGACTGAAGCTTTCTTT
TRBV19,once,18,TRBJ2-5,TRBD2,CASSIVGHRSGRWETQYF,TGTGCCAGTAGTATAGTGGGGCATCGGAGCGGGAGGTGGGAGACCCAGTACTTC
TRBV6-6,NA,13,TRBJ2-7,NA,CASSNTRWDEQYF,TGTGCCAGCAGCAACACTAGGTGGGACGAGCAGTACTTC
TRBV7-9,NA,16,TRBJ2-3,NA,CASSLVIGLTTDTQYF,TGTGCCAGCAGCTTAGTGATTGGCCTTACCACAGATACGCAGTATTTT
TRBV6-5,NA,12,TRBJ1-1,NA,CATSTQGTEAFF,TGTGCCACCTCTACGCAGGGAACTGAAGCTTTCTTT
TRBV20-1,NA,11,TRBJ2-1,TRBD2,CSAKREHEQFF,TGCAGTGCAAAGCGGGAGCATGAGCAGTTCTTC
TRBV7-9,NA,18,TRBJ2-3,TRBD1,CASSPAFRDRGATDTQYF,TGTGCCAGCAGCCCTGCCTTCCGGGACAGGGGAGCGACAGATACGCAGTATTTT
TRBV30,NA,15,TRBJ1-1,TRBD1,CAWSVPRQGYTEAFF,TGTGCCTGGAGTGTACCGAGACAGGGGTACACTGAAGCTTTCTTT
TRBV6-5,NA,15,TRBJ2-1,NA,CASSSDTLSYNEQFF,TGTGCCAGCAGTTCGGACACCCTCTCCTACAATGAGCAGTTCTTC
TRBV28,NA,12,TRBJ2-7,NA,CASSSGTYEQYF,TGTGCCAGCAGTTCCGGTACCTACGAGCAGTACTTC
TRBV6-5,NA,16,TRBJ1-6,TRBD1,CASSSPRGRDNSPLHF,TGTGCCAGCAGTTCCCCCAGGGGGCGGGATAATTCACCCCTCCACTTT
TRBV7-2,NA,17,TRBJ2-3,TRBD2,CASSLAGGGGITDTQYF,TGTGCCAGCAGCTTAGCTGGGGGCGGGGGGATCACAGATACGCAGTATTTT
TRBV5-4,NA,13,TRBJ1-1,TRBD1,CASSVDRGTEAFF,TGTGCCAGCAGCGTGGACAGGGGCACTGAAGCTTTCTTT
TRBV6-1,NA,16,TRBJ1-5,TRBD1,CASSAKQGVGNQPQHF,TGTGCCAGCAGTGCTAAACAGGGGGTCGGCAATCAGCCCCAGCATTTT
TRBV29-1,once,13,TRBJ1-3,NA,CSVTPDSGNTIYF,TGCAGCGTTACCCCAGACTCTGGAAACACCATATATTTT
TRBV19,few,12,TRBJ1-4,NA,CASSFHTEKLFF,TGTGCCAGTAGTTTCCACACTGAAAAACTGTTTTTT
TRBV5-6,NA,15,TRBJ2-7,NA,CASSPPGGPAYEQYF,TGTGCCAGCAGCCCCCCCGGCGGCCCCGCCTACGAGCAGTACTTC